Below, one TCR beta chain is given with its context. This sample is drawn from a study of blood T cell repertoires in COVID-19. As for the study in general: Specimens from acute and convalescent COVID-19 originated in the United States, Italy and Spain. PBMCs, B-cell-depleted T cells, or T cells provided the cDNA or gDNA that made up the material.

Germline V gene sequence: CDR1 MNHEY, CDR2 SVGAGI. V lost 8 bases to trimming and J lost 3 bases, with 8 bases between them. The CDR3 extends over 13 amino acids. Under the authors' procedure: Nucleated cell counts were estimated from reference gene primer amplification. Produced via immunoSEQ multiplex PCR; TCRdb's table is partial and in-frame only. That table is the source of V, J and clone size, and D and trimming were worked out from the DNA. The sample has around 250,000 clones, roughly 86% seen once; the top ten hold roughly an eighth. This receptor was identified in a man at least 80 years old with acute or convalescent COVID-19. The J gene is TRBJ1-6, the V gene TRBV6-5, with no clear D. Sequenced sample: peripheral blood. CDR3 bases: TGTGCCAGCTTTGAGAACTATAATTCACCCCTCCACTTT. Protein: CASFENYNSPLHF.